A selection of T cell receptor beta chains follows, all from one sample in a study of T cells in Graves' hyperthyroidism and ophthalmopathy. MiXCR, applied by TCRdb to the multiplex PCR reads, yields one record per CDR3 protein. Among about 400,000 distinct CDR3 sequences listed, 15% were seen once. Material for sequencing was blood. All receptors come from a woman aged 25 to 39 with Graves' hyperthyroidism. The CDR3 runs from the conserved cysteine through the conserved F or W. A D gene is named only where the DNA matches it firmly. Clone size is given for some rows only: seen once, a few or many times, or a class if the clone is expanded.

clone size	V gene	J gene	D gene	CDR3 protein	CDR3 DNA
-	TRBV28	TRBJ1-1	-	CASSGQPRNTEAFF	TGTGCCAGCTCAGGGCAGCCACGGAACACTGAAGCTTTCTTT
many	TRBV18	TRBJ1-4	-	CASSPPGLGEKLFF	TGTGCCAGCTCACCACCGGGCCTGGGTGAAAAACTGTTTTTT
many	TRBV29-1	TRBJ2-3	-	CSVEGRLTDTQYF	TGCAGCGTTGAAGGGCGGCTCACAGATACGCAGTATTTT
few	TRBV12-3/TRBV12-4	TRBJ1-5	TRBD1	CASTNYRGSNQPQHF	TGTGCCAGCACCAATTACAGGGGTAGCAATCAGCCCCAGCATTTT
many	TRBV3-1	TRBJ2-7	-	CASSQGLYEQYF	TGTGCCAGCAGCCAAGGACTATACGAGCAGTACTTC
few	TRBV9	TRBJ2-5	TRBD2	CASSVGVGGREETQYF	TGTGCCAGCAGCGTAGGGGTCGGCGGGAGGGAAGAGACCCAGTACTTC
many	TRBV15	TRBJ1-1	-	CATSRSENPEAFF	TGTGCCACCAGCAGGAGCGAAAATCCTGAAGCTTTCTTT
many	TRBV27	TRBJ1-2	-	CASSDPREGRGLGYTF	TGTGCCAGCAGTGACCCACGAGAGGGGCGAGGTCTGGGCTACACCTTC
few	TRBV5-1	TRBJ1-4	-	CASSLTVTNEKLFF	TGCGCCAGCAGCTTGACGGTGACGAATGAAAAACTGTTTTTT
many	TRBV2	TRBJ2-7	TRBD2	CASSVGGEGKQYF	TGTGCCAGCAGTGTTGGCGGGGAGGGGAAGCAGTACTTC
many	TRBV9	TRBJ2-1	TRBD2	CASSVGLADRDEQFF	TGTGCCAGCAGCGTGGGACTAGCGGACCGAGATGAGCAGTTCTTC
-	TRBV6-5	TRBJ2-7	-	CASSYSQGRGTYEQYF	TGTGCCAGCAGTTACTCCCAAGGTCGGGGAACCTACGAGCAGTACTTC
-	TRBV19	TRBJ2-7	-	CASSTRGGLYEQYF	TGTGCCAGTAGTACCAGGGGGGGTCTCTACGAGCAGTACTTC
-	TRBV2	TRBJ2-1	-	CASSDVGSAFSYNEQFF	TGTGCCAGCAGTGACGTCGGAAGCGCTTTCTCCTACAATGAGCAGTTCTTC
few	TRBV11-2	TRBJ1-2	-	CASSLFSIRVPLGPYGYTF	TGTGCCAGCAGCTTATTTTCAATTCGGGTGCCGCTAGGTCCATATGGCTACACCTTC
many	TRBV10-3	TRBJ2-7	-	CAISESGEATYEQYF	TGTGCCATCAGTGAGTCTGGGGAGGCCACCTACGAGCAGTACTTC
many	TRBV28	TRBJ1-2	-	CASSVTLSGYTF	TGTGCCAGCAGCGTGACACTTAGTGGCTACACCTTC
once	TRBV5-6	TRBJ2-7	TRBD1	CASSLGRGTAYEQYF	TGTGCCAGCAGCTTAGGCAGGGGGACAGCCTACGAGCAGTACTTC
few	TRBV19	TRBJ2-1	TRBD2	CASSIVPAGGLNEQFF	TGTGCCAGTAGTATAGTGCCAGCGGGAGGATTGAATGAGCAGTTCTTC
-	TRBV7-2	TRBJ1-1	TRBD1	CASSLEGTGYDTEAFF	TGTGCCAGCAGCTTAGAGGGGACAGGGTATGACACTGAAGCTTTCTTT
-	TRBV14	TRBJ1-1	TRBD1	CASSQEGTGGIFMNTEAFF	TGTGCCAGCAGCCAAGAAGGGACAGGGGGCATATTCATGAACACTGAAGCTTTCTTT
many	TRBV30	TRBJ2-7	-	CAWRPSRDYEQYF	TGTGCCTGGAGACCTAGCAGAGACTACGAGCAGTACTTC
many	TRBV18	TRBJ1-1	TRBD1	CASSPMGQGYTEAFF	TGTGCCAGCTCGCCGATGGGACAGGGCTACACTGAAGCTTTCTTT
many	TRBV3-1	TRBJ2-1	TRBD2	CASSPGLAAPYNEQFF	TGTGCCAGCAGCCCGGGACTAGCGGCCCCCTACAATGAGCAGTTCTTC
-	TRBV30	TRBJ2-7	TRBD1	CAWSAGTGTYEQYF	TGTGCCTGGAGTGCCGGGACAGGGACTTACGAGCAGTACTTC
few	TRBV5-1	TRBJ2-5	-	CASSLEGGGGETQYF	TGCGCCAGCAGCTTGGAGGGGGGAGGTGGAGAGACCCAGTACTTC
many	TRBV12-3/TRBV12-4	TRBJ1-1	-	CASNLGNTEAFF	TGTGCCAGCAATCTGGGGAACACTGAAGCTTTCTTT
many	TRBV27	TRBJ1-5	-	CASSHTGPGGNQPQHF	TGTGCCAGCAGTCATACCGGGCCAGGGGGCAATCAGCCCCAGCATTTT
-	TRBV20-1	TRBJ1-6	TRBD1	CSARSQGVAYNSPLHF	TGCAGTGCTAGATCACAGGGGGTCGCCTATAATTCACCCCTCCACTTT
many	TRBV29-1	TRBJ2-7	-	CSVRDPPYEQYF	TGCAGCGTCCGCGACCCCCCCTACGAGCAGTACTTC
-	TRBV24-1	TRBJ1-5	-	CATSAEGMGNQPQHF	TGTGCCACCAGTGCTGAAGGTATGGGCAATCAGCCCCAGCATTTT
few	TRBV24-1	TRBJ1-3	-	CATSDSEASGNTIYF	TGTGCCACCAGTGATTCTGAAGCTTCTGGAAACACCATATATTTT
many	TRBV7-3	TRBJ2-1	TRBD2	CASDPSGHLSYNEQFF	TGTGCCAGCGACCCTAGCGGGCACTTGTCCTACAATGAGCAGTTCTTC
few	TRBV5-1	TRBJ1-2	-	CASSEREPAHYGYTF	TGCGCCAGCAGCGAACGGGAGCCCGCTCACTATGGCTACACCTTC
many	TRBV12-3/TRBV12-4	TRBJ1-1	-	CASSLARTEAFF	TGTGCCAGCAGTTTAGCGCGCACTGAAGCTTTCTTT
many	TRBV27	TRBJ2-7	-	CASSRQGPYEQYF	TGTGCCAGCAGTCGGCAGGGGCCCTACGAGCAGTACTTC